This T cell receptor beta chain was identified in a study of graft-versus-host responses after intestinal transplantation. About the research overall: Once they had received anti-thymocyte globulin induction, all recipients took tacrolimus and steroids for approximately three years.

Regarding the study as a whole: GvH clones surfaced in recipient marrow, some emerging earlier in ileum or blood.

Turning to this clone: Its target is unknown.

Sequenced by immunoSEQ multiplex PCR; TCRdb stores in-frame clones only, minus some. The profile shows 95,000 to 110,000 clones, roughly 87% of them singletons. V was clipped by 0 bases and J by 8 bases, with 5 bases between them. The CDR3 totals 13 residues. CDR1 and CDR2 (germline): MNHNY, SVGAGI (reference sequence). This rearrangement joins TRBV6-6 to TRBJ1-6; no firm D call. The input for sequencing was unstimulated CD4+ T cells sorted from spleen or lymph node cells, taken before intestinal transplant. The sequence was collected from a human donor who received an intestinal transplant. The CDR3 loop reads CASSYSVYSPLHF. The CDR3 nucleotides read TGTGCCAGCAGTTACTCGGTTTATTCACCCCTCCACTTT.